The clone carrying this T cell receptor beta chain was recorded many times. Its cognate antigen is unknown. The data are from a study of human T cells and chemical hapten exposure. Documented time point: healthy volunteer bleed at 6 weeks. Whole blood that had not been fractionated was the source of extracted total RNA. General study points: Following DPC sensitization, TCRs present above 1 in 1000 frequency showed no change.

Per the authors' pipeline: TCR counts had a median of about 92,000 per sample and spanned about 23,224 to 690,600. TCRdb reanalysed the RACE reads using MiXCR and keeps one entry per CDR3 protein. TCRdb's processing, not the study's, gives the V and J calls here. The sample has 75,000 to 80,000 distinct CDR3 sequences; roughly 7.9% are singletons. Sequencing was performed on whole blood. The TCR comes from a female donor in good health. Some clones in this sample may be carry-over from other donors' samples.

The CDR3, as DNA: TGCGCCAGCAGAAAAGGAGGGTCCGATGAAAAACTGTTTTTT. This encodes CASRKGGSDEKLFF. The rearrangement joins TRBV5-1 to TRBJ1-4, with D unresolved. CDR1 is SGHRS, CDR2 YFSETQ, per germline. V lost 5 bases to trimming and J lost 6 bases, with 14 bases between them. The CDR3 contains 14 residues. The full variable domain, its missing parts supplied by reference TRBV5-1 and TRBJ1-4, is KAGVTQTPRYLIKTRGQQVTLSCSPISGHRSVSWYQQTPGQGLQFLFEYFSETQRNKGNFPGRFSGRQFSNSRSEMNVSTLELGDSALYLCASRKGGSDEKLFFGSGTQLSVL.